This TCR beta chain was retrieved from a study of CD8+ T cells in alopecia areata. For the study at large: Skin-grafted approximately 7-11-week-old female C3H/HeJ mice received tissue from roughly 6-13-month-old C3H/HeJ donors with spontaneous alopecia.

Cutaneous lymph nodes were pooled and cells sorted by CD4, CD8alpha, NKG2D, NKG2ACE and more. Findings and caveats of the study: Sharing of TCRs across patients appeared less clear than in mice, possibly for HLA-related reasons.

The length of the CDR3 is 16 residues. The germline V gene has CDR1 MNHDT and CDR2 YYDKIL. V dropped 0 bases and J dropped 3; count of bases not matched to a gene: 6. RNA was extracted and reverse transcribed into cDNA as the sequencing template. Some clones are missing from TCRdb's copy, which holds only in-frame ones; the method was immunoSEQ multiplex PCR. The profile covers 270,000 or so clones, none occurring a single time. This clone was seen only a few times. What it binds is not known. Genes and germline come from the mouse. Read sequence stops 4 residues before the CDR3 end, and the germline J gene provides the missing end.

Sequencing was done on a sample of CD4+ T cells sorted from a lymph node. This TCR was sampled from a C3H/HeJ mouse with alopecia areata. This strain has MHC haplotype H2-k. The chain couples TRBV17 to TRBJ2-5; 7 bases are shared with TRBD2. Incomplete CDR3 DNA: TGTGCTAGCAGTAGAGATATAACTGGGGTTCAAGAC. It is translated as CASSRDITGVQD. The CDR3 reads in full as CASSRDITGVQDTQYF.